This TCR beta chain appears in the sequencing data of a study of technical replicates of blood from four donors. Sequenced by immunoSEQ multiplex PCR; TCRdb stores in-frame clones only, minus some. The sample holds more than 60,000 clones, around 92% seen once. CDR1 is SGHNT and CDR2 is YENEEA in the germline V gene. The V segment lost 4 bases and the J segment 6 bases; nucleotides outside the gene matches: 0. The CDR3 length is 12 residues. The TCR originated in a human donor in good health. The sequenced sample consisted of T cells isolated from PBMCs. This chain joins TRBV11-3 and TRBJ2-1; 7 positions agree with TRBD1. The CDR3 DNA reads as TGTGCCAGCAGCTCAGGGGGCAATGAGCAGTTCTTC. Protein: CASSSGGNEQFF.